The 25 T cell receptor beta chains below all came from one sample that was sequenced in a study of siplizumab effects on memory and regulatory T cells. Measured with immunoSEQ multiplex PCR; TCRdb has only the in-frame clones, and not every one. The sample records some 53,000 clones, approximately 97% being singletons. The sample comprised naive CD4+ T cells sorted from blood. The receptors stem from a human donor in good health.

V usage is TRBV7-2 and J usage is TRBJ2-7; no definite D call. Trimming removed 4 bases from V and 2 bases from J, with 9 bases in between. The CDR3 is made up of 13 amino acids. Germline V gene sequence: CDR1 SGHTA, CDR2 FQGNSA. The CDR3 bases are TGTGCCAGCAGCTCCACTTCCACCTACGAGCAGTACTTC. Translating gives CASSSTSTYEQYF.

This clone has a single count. The V call is TRBV2, the J call TRBJ2-7; possibly TRBD2 for D (6 bases). The CDR3 sequence is 15 residues long. CDR1 SNHLY and CDR2 FYNNEI come from the germline V gene. The V end lost 8 bases, the J end lost 1 base, and 18 bases lay between the germline ends. Written as DNA, the CDR3 is TGTGCCAGCGGCGCGGCGGGGTCAGTATCCTACGAGCAGTACTTC. It codes for CASGAAGSVSYEQYF.

The chain carries TRBV7-2 and TRBJ2-1, with a weak D call TRBD2 (5 bases). V gave up 5 bases and J gave up 5 bases, with 16 bases separating them. The germline CDR1 and CDR2 sequences are SGHTA and FQGNSA. The CDR3 has 15 amino acids. CDR3 DNA: TGTGCCAGCAGCCTCACAGAGCGGTGGAACAATGAGCAGTTCTTC. This translates into CASSLTERWNNEQFF.

The rearrangement joins TRBV7-8 to TRBJ2-1; D possibly corresponds to TRBD2 (5 bases). The CDR3 totals 15 residues. V lost 5 bases to trimming and J lost 2 bases, with 13 bases between them. Germline CDR1 SGHVS, CDR2 FQNEAQ. CDR3 DNA: TGTGCCAGCAGCCTAAGGAGGCAGCCCTACAATGAGCAGTTCTTC. Its protein product is CASSLRRQPYNEQFF.

In regard to this clone: Germline and junction disagree at one end, which may indicate a read error. The J gene is TRBJ2-2, the V gene TRBV7-7; 7 positions agree with TRBD1. The CDR3 sequence is 14 residues long. The V gene's germline CDR1 is SSHAT and CDR2 FNYEAQ (reference sequence). As DNA, the CDR3 is TGTGCTAGCAGCTTGGGGACAGACACCGGGGAGCTGTTTTTT. Its translation is CASSLGTDTGELFF.

The rearrangement links TRBV6-1 to TRBJ2-1, with 12 bases identical to TRBD2. The CDR3 is made up of 15 amino acids. CDR1 and CDR2 from the germline V gene are MNHNS and SASEGT. The J segment lost 8 bases and the V segment lost 7 bases, leaving 9 bases of the junction unmatched. Written as DNA, the CDR3 is TGTGCCAGCAATACCCTAGCGGGAGGGGGCCATGAGCAGTTCTTC. Translated: CASNTLAGGGHEQFF.

The V and J genes are TRBV11-2 and TRBJ2-3; D unclear. CDR3 length: 14 amino acids. CDR1 is SGHAT and CDR2 is FQNNGV in the germline V gene. Trimming cost V 5 bases and J 6 bases, with 15 bases left between them. The CDR3 is CASSPRPLRDTQYF. In nucleotides, the CDR3 is TGTGCCAGCAGCCCAAGACCTCTCAGGGATACGCAGTATTTT.

This clone was detected only a few times. The chain is built from TRBV6-4 and TRBJ1-5, with 9 bases fitting TRBD1. V lost 4 bases, J lost 6 bases, and 7 bases stayed unmatched. CDR1 MRHNA and CDR2 SNTAGT come from the germline V gene. There are 15 residues in the CDR3. The CDR3 DNA is TGTGCCAGCAGTGCGGACAGGGGATCAGGTCAGCCCCAGCATTTT. The encoded protein is CASSADRGSGQPQHF.

V gene TRBV5-6 combines with J gene TRBJ2-5, with 7 nucleotides matching TRBD1. The CDR3 extends over 15 amino acids. The V gene's germline CDR1 is SGHDT and CDR2 YYEEEE. V was clipped by 1 base and J by 2 bases; unmatched bases: 5. The CDR3 is CASSLPGQLQETQYF. CDR3 nucleotides: TGTGCCAGCAGCTTGCCGGGACAGCTTCAAGAGACCCAGTACTTC. Based on the CDR3 plus reference TRBV5-6 and TRBJ2-5, the full variable domain is DAGVTQSPTHLIKTRGQQVTLRCSPKSGHDTVSWYQQALGQGPQFIFQYYEEEERQRGNFPDRFSGHQFPNYSSELNVNALLLGDSALYLCASSLPGQLQETQYFGPGTRLLVL.

The rearrangement uses TRBV5-8 and TRBJ2-3, with TRBD2 matching 7 bases. The CDR3 length is 16 residues. Germline V gene data show CDR1 as SGHTS and CDR2 as YDEGEE. The trim removed 3 bases at V and 0 bases at J, leaving 7 bases unmatched. The CDR3 DNA reads as TGTGCCAGCAGCTGGAGGGCGGGAGTGAGCACAGATACGCAGTATTTT. This sequence encodes CASSWRAGVSTDTQYF.

This chain connects TRBV6-5 to TRBJ2-5, with TRBD2 as a possible D gene (5 bases). This CDR3 comprises 14 residues. With 2 bases removed from V and 4 bases from J, the gap between germline ends came to 11 bases. Germline V CDR1 and CDR2: MNHEY, SVGAGI. CDR3 nucleotides: TGTGCCAGCAGTTACCGGGGTATAGTAGAGACCCAGTACTTC. Translated, it gives CASSYRGIVETQYF.

This chain links TRBV11-3 with TRBJ2-7; perhaps TRBD1 as D (5 bases). CDR1 and CDR2 (germline): SGHNT, YENEEA. The CDR3 runs 16 residues. Trimming removed 4 bases at V and 1 base at J, with 17 bases between. In nucleotides, the CDR3 is TGTGCCAGCAGCTCCGAGCCCGGACAAATTTCCTACGAGCAGTACTTC. Amino acid sequence: CASSSEPGQISYEQYF.

The chain recombines TRBV27 with TRBJ1-1; D gene ambiguous. Germline lookup yields CDR1 MNHEY and CDR2 SMNVEV (reference sequence). Trimming removed 7 bases at V and 0 bases at J, with 12 bases between. CDR3 size: 14 residues. CDR3 sequence reads: CASNFIHMNTEAFF. In DNA, the CDR3 is TGTGCCAGCAATTTCATCCATATGAACACTGAAGCTTTCTTT.

The rearrangement links TRBV5-1 to TRBJ2-1, with TRBD1 matching over 7 bases. The germline V gene encodes CDR1 SGHRS and CDR2 YFSETQ. The V segment lost 4 bases and the J segment 0 bases; nucleotides outside the gene matches: 7. The CDR3 has 16 amino acids. Here the CDR3 reads CASSGPGQSSYNEQFF. DNA of the CDR3: TGCGCCAGCAGCGGACCGGGACAGTCCTCCTACAATGAGCAGTTCTTC.

Points on this clone: The CDR3 does not close with the conserved phenylalanine or tryptophan, likely indicating a read error. No DNA is shown, since the ends of the CDR3 on it are uncertain; the CDR3 is the one TCRdb lists. The gene calls are TRBV28 and TRBJ2-7. With termini counted, the CDR3 has 10 amino acids. CDR1 and CDR2 (germline): MDHEN, SYDVKM. This CDR3 is CASSLCPTYR.

V and J are TRBV2 and TRBJ2-7, with 16 bases lining up with TRBD2. In germline, CDR1 is SNHLY, CDR2 FYNNEI. Trimming removed 8 bases from V and 7 bases from J; junction bases left unmatched: 5. The CDR3 extends over 14 amino acids. This chain's CDR3 is CASGTSGRASEQYF. CDR3 DNA: TGTGCCAGCGGGACTAGCGGGAGGGCGAGTGAGCAGTACTTC.

The chain uses TRBV30 and TRBJ1-2; D unclear. V lost 0 bases, J lost 0 bases, and 8 bases lay in between. The CDR3 loop spans 14 amino acids. Germline V lookup: CDR1 GTSNPN, CDR2 SVGIG (reference sequence). The CDR3 DNA reads as TGTGCCTGGAGTGTACCGGCAGCTAACTATGGCTACACCTTC. It is translated as CAWSVPAANYGYTF.

This rearrangement joins TRBV6-6 to TRBJ1-3; the D is unclear. This CDR3 comprises 15 residues. V was clipped by 3 bases and J by 0 bases, with 9 bases between them. From germline, CDR1 is MNHNY and CDR2 SVGAGI (reference sequence). Here the CDR3 reads CASSYRASSGNTIYF. The CDR3 DNA follows: TGTGCCAGCAGTTATCGGGCGAGCTCTGGAAACACCATATATTTT.

The J gene is TRBJ1-3, the V gene TRBV5-1, with TRBD1 identical over 8 bases. V trimming: 4 bases; J trimming: 2 bases; junction bases outside the gene matches: 8. The CDR3 consists of 16 residues. The germline CDR1 and CDR2 sequences are SGHRS and YFSETQ. The CDR3 reads CASSRGDRGAGNTIYF. The CDR3 DNA sequence: TGCGCCAGCAGCCGGGGAGACAGGGGAGCTGGAAACACCATATATTTT.

The chain recombines TRBV5-1 with TRBJ1-4; no firm D call. The CDR3 spans 13 residues. The germline V and J ends were trimmed by 5 bases and 6 bases, with 11 bases remaining between them. Looked up from germline, CDR1 is SGHRS and CDR2 is YFSETQ. As DNA, the CDR3 is TGCGCCAGCAGAAGCCAAAGGGATGAAAAACTGTTTTTT. Its translation is CASRSQRDEKLFF.

The sample holds one count of this clone. The chain has TRBV6-5 and TRBJ2-7; D might be TRBD1 (6 bases). CDR1 is MNHEY, CDR2 SVGAGI, per germline. This CDR3 has 11 residues. V was clipped by 8 bases and J by 3 bases, with 8 bases between them. The CDR3 is CASQQGYEQYF. The CDR3 DNA is TGTGCCAGCCAACAGGGCTACGAGCAGTACTTC.

The chain has TRBV5-6 and TRBJ2-3, with D perhaps TRBD2 (6 bases). The V gene lost 4 bases and the J gene lost 4 bases, with 10 bases spanning the gap. The CDR3 spans 13 residues. Germline-derived CDR1 and CDR2 are SGHDT and YYEEEE. DNA of the CDR3: TGTGCCAGCAGCCCTAGGGAGGCAGATACGCAGTATTTT. Amino acid sequence: CASSPREADTQYF.

J is TRBJ2-7 and V is TRBV7-8, with D perhaps matching TRBD1 (6 bases). The CDR3 is made up of 14 amino acids. Germline V gives CDR1 SGHVS, CDR2 FQNEAQ. Trimming cost V 2 bases and J 5 bases, with 13 bases left between them. This CDR3 reads CASSLWGQDNEQYF. The CDR3 nucleotides read TGTGCCAGCAGCTTATGGGGGCAGGACAACGAGCAGTACTTC.

This rearrangement joins TRBV10-3 to TRBJ2-3, with D unclear. CDR1 and CDR2 (germline): ENHRY, SYGVKD. CDR3 length: 12 amino acids. V dropped 5 bases and J dropped 6 bases, with 9 bases sitting between them. CDR3 coding DNA: TGTGCCATCAGTTTTAGTGAGGATACGCAGTATTTT. Translated: CAISFSEDTQYF.

The chain recombines TRBV2 with TRBJ2-4; 8 nucleotides align to TRBD1. The V and J ends lost 5 bases and 0 bases, in that order; junction bases with no gene match: 3. This CDR3 contains 15 residues. CDR1 and CDR2 (germline): SNHLY, FYNNEI. DNA for the CDR3: TGTGCCAGCAGTCGACAGGGGAGAGCCAAAAACATTCAGTACTTC. Translating it yields CASSRQGRAKNIQYF.